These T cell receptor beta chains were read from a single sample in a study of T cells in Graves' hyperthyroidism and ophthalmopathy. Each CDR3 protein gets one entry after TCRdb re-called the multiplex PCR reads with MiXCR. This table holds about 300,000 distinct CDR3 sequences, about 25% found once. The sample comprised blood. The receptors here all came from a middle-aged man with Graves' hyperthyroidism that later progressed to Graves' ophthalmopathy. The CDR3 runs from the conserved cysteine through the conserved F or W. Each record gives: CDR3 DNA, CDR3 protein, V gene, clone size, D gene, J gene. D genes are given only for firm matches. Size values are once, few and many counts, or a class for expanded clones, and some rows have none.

TGCAGTGCCGAAAAATTAGCTAACTATGGCTACACCTTC CSAEKLANYGYTF TRBV20-1 . . TRBJ1-2
TGTGCCAGCAGCGGACTAGCGGGAGGGCGGACCCAGTACTTC CASSGLAGGRTQYF TRBV6-1 many TRBD2 TRBJ2-5
TGTGCCAGCAGTCCGGACTGGAATCAGCCCCAGCATTTT CASSPDWNQPQHF TRBV12-3/TRBV12-4 few . TRBJ1-5
TGTGCCAGCAGTTTATTATCGAGACAAGAGACCCAGTACTTC CASSLLSRQETQYF TRBV12-3/TRBV12-4 many . TRBJ2-5
TGTGCCAGCAGTTTAGATTGGGACAGGGAGAGTGGCTACACCTTC CASSLDWDRESGYTF TRBV12-3/TRBV12-4 . TRBD1 TRBJ1-2
TGCAGCGCCTCCGGCATAGCGGGAGGTACCGGGGAGCTGTTTTTT CSASGIAGGTGELFF TRBV29-1 many TRBD2 TRBJ2-2
TGTGCCAGCAGTTTTGGTCCGGGACAGGGTGTGAATGGCTACACCTTC CASSFGPGQGVNGYTF TRBV28 few TRBD1 TRBJ1-2
TGCGCCAGCACCCCAGCGATTGGAGAGACCCAGCACTTC CASTPAIGETQHF TRBV5-1 many . TRBJ2-5
TGTGCTAGTGGTTTCGGCCGGAGGGGGTTTGAGACCCAGTACTTC CASGFGRRGFETQYF TRBV12-5 many . TRBJ2-5
TGTGCCAGCTGGGGGGGTTCGGGGAAAGCTTTCTTT CASWGGSGKAFF TRBV28 . . TRBJ1-1
TGTGCCAGCAGACTGTTCACAGGGTGGAACGGGGAGCTGTTTTTT CASRLFTGWNGELFF TRBV6-5 many . TRBJ2-2
TGCAGTGCTTTTCGGACAGGGGGCTTGGAAAAACTGTTTTTT CSAFRTGGLEKLFF TRBV20-1 many TRBD1 TRBJ1-4
TGTGCCAGCAGTCCCTCCCGACAGGGATTCTACGAGCAGTACTTC CASSPSRQGFYEQYF TRBV12-3/TRBV12-4 many TRBD1 TRBJ2-7
TGTGCCGGCAGTTCGGCAGCAGGGGAATACTATGGCTACACTTTC CAGSSAAGEYYGYTF TRBV12-3/TRBV12-4 few . TRBJ1-2
TGCGCCAGCAGCCAAGAGGGCAGGGTCGACTACGAGCAGTACTTC CASSQEGRVDYEQYF TRBV4-1 many . TRBJ2-7
TGTGCCAGCAGCCCCGGGAACTCGAACACCGGGGAGCTGTTTTTT CASSPGNSNTGELFF TRBV5-6 many . TRBJ2-2
TGTGCCAGCAGCCCGGGGACAGGGGTAGATCAGCCCCAGCATTTT CASSPGTGVDQPQHF TRBV11-2 few TRBD1 TRBJ1-5
TGTGCCAGCAGGACGAACGAGCAGTACTTC CASRTNEQYF TRBV11-3 once . TRBJ2-7
TGTGCCAGCAGCCCTCCACCGGCGGGACCCGAGGCTTTCTTT CASSPPPAGPEAFF TRBV11-2 many . TRBJ1-1
TGTGCCACCAGTGATTGGCGACAGGGGTTGGACACCGGGGAGCTGTTTTTT CATSDWRQGLDTGELFF TRBV24-1 many TRBD1 TRBJ2-2
TGCAGTGCTAGAGATATAGGGAGCGTTTGGAACACTGAAGCTTTCTTT CSARDIGSVWNTEAFF TRBV20-1 many . TRBJ1-1
TGTGCCTGGAGTAGGACAGAAATTAACTATGGCTACACCTTC CAWSRTEINYGYTF TRBV30 many . TRBJ1-2
TGCAGTGCCCCCGGGCAGCCCGACTACGAGCAGTACTTC CSAPGQPDYEQYF TRBV20-1 . . TRBJ2-7
TGTGCCAGCAGCCCGAGACAGGGCCAAGAGACCCAGTACTTC CASSPRQGQETQYF TRBV13 many TRBD1 TRBJ2-5
TGTGCCAGCACGAGACTAGCGGGAGTTTCTGGGGCCAACGTCCTGACTTTC CASTRLAGVSGANVLTF TRBV6-4 many TRBD2 TRBJ2-6
TGCAGCGTTGAAGTACTACAGGCCGGGGAGCTGTTTTTT CSVEVLQAGELFF TRBV29-1 many . TRBJ2-2
TGCAGTGCCCCCCGGGGTTCTGAAGCTTTCTTT CSAPRGSEAFF TRBV20-1 . . TRBJ1-1
TGCAGTGCTAGAGATTCCCGGGCAGAAGCTTTCTTT CSARDSRAEAFF TRBV20-1 . . TRBJ1-1
TGTGCCAGCAGTTACTCCTCGGCACGGATTAGCTCTGGGGCCAACGTCCTGACTTTC CASSYSSARISSGANVLTF TRBV6-2/TRBV6-3 many . TRBJ2-6
TGTGCCAGCAGCGAGGGACTCCCGACGAATGGCTACACCTTC CASSEGLPTNGYTF TRBV11-2 . . TRBJ1-2
TGTGCCACCGCCCCCCAACTAGCGGGAGGCGGTAAAGAGACCCAGTACTTC CATAPQLAGGGKETQYF TRBV11-1 many TRBD2 TRBJ2-5
TGTGCCAGCAGTTTATGGGCGGGAGGGGCAGATACGCAGTATTTT CASSLWAGGADTQYF TRBV28 many TRBD2 TRBJ2-3
TGTGCCAGCAGTCCTTCACAGGGGTCTGGGGCCAACGTCCTGACTTTC CASSPSQGSGANVLTF TRBV6-5 many TRBD1 TRBJ2-6
TGTGCCAGCAGTCCTAGCGGGAGTATGAACACCGGGGAGCTGTTTTTT CASSPSGSMNTGELFF TRBV12-3/TRBV12-4 many TRBD2 TRBJ2-2
TGTGCCAGCAGGCGGGAACCGTCTGGAAACACCATATATTTT CASRREPSGNTIYF TRBV2 many . TRBJ1-3
TGTGCCAGCAGTTTGCCCGGACTGTCCCACGAGCAGTACTTC CASSLPGLSHEQYF TRBV28 many . TRBJ2-7
TGCAGTGCTCCACGTACAGGGAGGGCCTACGAGCAGTACTTC CSAPRTGRAYEQYF TRBV20-1 many . TRBJ2-7